A single sample is the source of the 27 T cell receptor beta chains below, sequenced in a study of OX40 agonist ivuxolimab in advanced cancers. TCRdb's copy holds only in-frame clones and misses some; the assay was immunoSEQ multiplex PCR. The data show around 22,000 clones, 85% to 90% seen once. The source was CD4+ or CD8+ T cells sorted from blood, collected in a trial of the OX40 agonist ivuxolimab. The receptors originated from an adult with an advanced solid tumor such as melanoma, head and neck, liver or kidney cancer.

V usage is TRBV7-8 and J usage is TRBJ2-5, with D maybe TRBD2 (5 bases). The V end was cut by 4 bases, the J end by 4 bases, with 22 bases between. The V gene's germline CDR1 is SGHVS and CDR2 FQNEAQ. The CDR3 is 17 amino acids. The CDR3 nucleotides are TGTGCCAGCAGCTCGACCTCAAGGCGGGTCCCGGGAGAGACCCAGTACTTC. This codes for CASSSTSRRVPGETQYF.

The chain uses TRBV7-6 and TRBJ2-6, with no clear D. Deletions cut 3 bases from V and 2 bases from J, with 5 bases between. In germline, CDR1 is SGHVS, CDR2 FNYEAQ. The CDR3 consists of 14 residues. CDR3 sequence: CASSFYPGANVLTF. The DNA of the CDR3 is TGTGCCAGCAGCTTCTACCCTGGGGCCAACGTCCTGACTTTC.

The chain joins TRBV5-6 to TRBJ1-1; D is uncertain. Germline V gives CDR1 SGHDT, CDR2 YYEEEE. V lost 4 bases to trimming and J lost 2 bases, with 6 bases between them. The CDR3 loop spans 12 amino acids. The CDR3, as DNA: TGTGCCAGCAGCCCATTAAACACTGAAGCTTTCTTT. This encodes CASSPLNTEAFF.

The rearrangement uses TRBV29-1 and TRBJ1-1; 7 bases agree with TRBD1. Trimming cost V 1 base and J 1 base; bases outside gene matches: 3. This CDR3 has 14 residues. Germline V gives CDR1 SQVTM, CDR2 ANQGSEA. In DNA, the CDR3 is TGCAGCGTTGAAGGGGGGACAGAGAACACTGAAGCTTTCTTT. It yields the protein CSVEGGTENTEAFF.

The chain recombines TRBV6-5 with TRBJ1-5, with 8 nucleotides matching TRBD1. Germline loops: CDR1 MNHEY, CDR2 SVGAGI. CDR3 size: 15 residues. The trim removed 5 bases at V and 7 bases at J, leaving 10 bases unmatched. Here the CDR3 DNA reads TGTGCCAGCAGTAGATACAGGGGGGGGTGGCAGCCCCAGCATTTT. Amino acid sequence: CASSRYRGGWQPQHF.

The chain carries TRBV28 and TRBJ2-7, with D possibly TRBD1 on 6 matching bases. V gave up 6 bases and J gave up 7 bases, with 16 bases separating them. The germline CDR1 and CDR2 sequences are MDHEN and SYDVKM. The CDR3 runs to 13 residues. Written as DNA, the CDR3 is TGTGCCAGCAGACTACCAGGGGCCGGGGAGCAGTACTTC. Translated, it gives CASRLPGAGEQYF.

In its sample, this clone was seen many times. The gene calls are TRBV2 and TRBJ1-2; D is undetermined. The CDR3 consists of 14 residues. Germline CDR1 SNHLY, CDR2 FYNNEI. V lost 8 bases, J lost 0 bases, and 13 bases lay in between. The CDR3: CASSEHGPNYGYTF. Written as DNA, the CDR3 is TGTGCCAGCTCCGAACACGGCCCTAACTATGGCTACACCTTC.

The rearrangement links TRBV4-1 to TRBJ2-7; D may be TRBD2 (6 bases). This CDR3 comprises 11 residues. Germline lookup yields CDR1 MGHRA and CDR2 YSYEKL. Trimming shortened V by 4 bases and J by 6 bases, and 7 bases separated the two germline ends. DNA of the CDR3: TGCGCCAGCAGCCCCGGGGGCGAGCAGTACTTC. This translates into CASSPGGEQYF.

The V and J genes are TRBV19 and TRBJ2-7; D unresolved. V gave up 5 bases and J gave up 3 bases, with 8 bases separating them. CDR1 and CDR2 from the germline V gene are LNHDA and SQIVND (reference sequence). The CDR3 is made up of 12 amino acids. CDR3 sequence reads: CASSPGGYEQYF. CDR3 sequence (DNA): TGTGCCAGTAGTCCTGGTGGCTACGAGCAGTACTTC.

The sample holds one count of this clone. This sequence joins TRBV11-3 and TRBJ2-7, with 11 bases identical to TRBD1. Germline CDR1 and CDR2: SGHNT and YENEEA. The CDR3 loop spans 15 amino acids. J gave up 5 bases and V 3 bases, and 6 bases lay outside the gene matches. CDR3 coding DNA: TGTGCCAGCAGCTTGAAGGGACAGGGGGTCCACGAGCAGTACTTC. Amino acids: CASSLKGQGVHEQYF. The full variable domain, rest sourced from reference TRBV11-3 and TRBJ2-7, is EAGVVQSPRYKIIEKKQPVAFWCNPISGHNTLYWYLQNLGQGPELLIRYENEEAVDDSQLPKDRFSAERLKGVDSTLKIQPAELGDSAVYLCASSLKGQGVHEQYFGPGTRLTVT.

This rearrangement joins TRBV6-1 to TRBJ1-5; tentative D call: TRBD1 (5 bases). Trimming took 2 bases from V and 4 from J, leaving 15 bases between them. Germline assignment: CDR1 MNHNS and CDR2 SASEGT. CDR3 length: 16 amino acids. CDR3 in amino acids: CASSEFGWGRNQPQHF. For the CDR3, the DNA is TGTGCCAGCAGTGAATTTGGATGGGGACGAAATCAGCCCCAGCATTTT.

Only one count was recorded for this clone. This chain connects TRBV28 to TRBJ2-1; no firm D call. V lost 2 bases and J lost 7, with 15 bases in between. Germline V CDR1 and CDR2: MDHEN, SYDVKM. The CDR3 consists of 15 residues. For the CDR3, the DNA is TGTGCCAGCAGTTTACTGTCCGAAAGGGCGAATGAGCAGTTCTTC. Amino acids: CASSLLSERANEQFF. Filled out from reference TRBV28 and TRBJ2-1, the complete variable domain reads DVKVTQSSRYLVKRTGEKVFLECVQDMDHENMFWYRQDPGLGLRLIYFSYDVKMKEKGDIPEGYSVSREKKERFSLILESASTNQTSMYLCASSLLSERANEQFFGPGTRLTVL.

The CDR3 reads CASSLALTGANTEAFF. CDR3 in DNA: TGTGCCAGCAGCTTAGCGTTGACAGGAGCTAACACTGAAGCTTTCTTT. The V gene is TRBV7-9, the J gene TRBJ1-1; perhaps TRBD1 as D (6 bases). Germline V gene lookup returns CDR1 SEHNR and CDR2 FQNEAQ (reference sequence). Trimming took off 0 bases at V and 2 bases at J, with 13 bases between the two ends. The CDR3 length is 16 residues.

This clone was recorded a few times. The chain uses TRBV13 and TRBJ2-7, with D tentatively TRBD1 (6 bases). With 3 bases removed from V and 3 bases from J, the gap between germline ends came to 9 bases. Per germline, CDR1 PRHDT and CDR2 FYEKMQ (reference sequence). CDR3 length equals 13 residues. The CDR3 region is CASSFGQFYEQYF. CDR3 coding DNA: TGTGCCAGCAGCTTCGGACAGTTCTACGAGCAGTACTTC.

This clone was recorded only once. The chain has TRBV6-4 and TRBJ2-3; maybe TRBD1 (5 bases). The CDR3 spans 15 residues. V was pared by 3 bases and J by 2 bases, with 12 bases between. Germline lookup yields CDR1 MRHNA and CDR2 SNTAGT. The CDR3 DNA is TGTGCCAGCAGTGAAGGGGCGGCTTTCACAGATACGCAGTATTTT. Encoded protein: CASSEGAAFTDTQYF.

This clone was recorded only once. V usage is TRBV7-8 and J usage is TRBJ2-7; TRBD2 might be the D (6 bases). CDR1 SGHVS and CDR2 FQNEAQ come from the germline V gene. The CDR3 length is 15 residues. The V and J ends lost 5 bases and 4 bases respectively, with 18 bases between them. CDR3 amino acids: CASSLSLATWYEQYF. The CDR3 DNA is TGTGCCAGCAGCCTCTCACTAGCAACATGGTACGAGCAGTACTTC. The full variable domain, with the rest looked up from reference TRBV7-8 and TRBJ2-7, is GAGVSQSPRYKVAKRGQDVALRCDPISGHVSLFWYQQALGQGPEFLTYFQNEAQLDKSGLPSDRFFAERPEGSVSTLKIQRTQQEDSAVYLCASSLSLATWYEQYFGPGTRLTVT.

This clone appeared a few times. V usage is TRBV9 and J usage is TRBJ2-1; D is perhaps TRBD1 (6 bases). V was cut by 6 bases and J by 0 bases, with 13 bases left in between. This CDR3 has 15 residues. Germline V CDR1 and CDR2: SGDLS, YYNGEE. CDR3 nucleotides: TGTGCCAGCACTAAACAGGGTAACTCCTACAATGAGCAGTTCTTC. This translates into CASTKQGNSYNEQFF.

The chain recombines TRBV28 with TRBJ2-1; tentative D call: TRBD2 (5 bases). CDR1 is MDHEN and CDR2 is SYDVKM in the germline V gene. The CDR3 contains 15 residues. V was shortened by 1 base and J by 3 bases, with 10 bases between the two germline ends. The DNA of the CDR3 is TGTGCCAGCAGTTTATTTAGCGAATTCTACAATGAGCAGTTCTTC. Translating it yields CASSLFSEFYNEQFF.

V and J are TRBV4-1 and TRBJ2-5; the D gene is possibly TRBD2 (6 bases). V lost 0 bases and J 2 bases, leaving 19 bases between the germline ends. This CDR3 is 18 amino acids long. The germline V gene encodes CDR1 MGHRA and CDR2 YSYEKL. CDR3 DNA sequence: TGCGCCAGCAGCCAAGAAAGCCCCTGGGCGAGCGGGCAAGAGACCCAGTACTTC. The encoded protein is CASSQESPWASGQETQYF.

The rearrangement joins TRBV5-5 to TRBJ2-2, with D maybe TRBD1 (6 bases). Germline V CDR1 and CDR2: SGHKS, YYEKEE (reference sequence). This CDR3 has 12 amino acids. Trimming left V 3 bases short and J 12 bases short, with 12 bases between. The CDR3 DNA sequence: TGTGCCAGCAGCTCCTACAGGGACCAGCTGTTTTTT. Its protein is CASSSYRDQLFF.

At least ten counts were recorded for this clone. The V and J genes are TRBV12-5 and TRBJ2-6; possibly TRBD1 for D (5 bases). The CDR3 has 19 amino acids. Germline CDR1 reads LGHNT; CDR2 reads FRNRAP. The V end lost 0 bases, the J end lost 0 bases, and 15 bases lay between the germline ends. CDR3 protein: CASGLVPQAHISGANVLTF. The CDR3 region has the DNA TGTGCTAGTGGTTTGGTCCCACAGGCCCACATCTCTGGGGCCAACGTCCTGACTTTC.

V is TRBV6-6 and J is TRBJ1-5; D ambiguous. From germline, CDR1 is MNHNY and CDR2 SVGAGI (reference sequence). The CDR3 runs to 13 residues. Trimming pared 5 bases from V and 7 bases from J, leaving 12 bases between. CDR3 bases: TGTGCCAGCAGTGGGGATCCTTCCCAGCCCCAGCATTTT. It translates to CASSGDPSQPQHF.

This rearrangement joins TRBV28 to TRBJ1-1; no clear D gene. Germline V gene lookup returns CDR1 MDHEN and CDR2 SYDVKM. The CDR3 totals 13 residues. V was clipped by 6 bases and J by 3 bases, with 11 bases between them. The CDR3 coding sequence is TGTGCCAGCAGCTGGACGGCCGACACTGAAGCTTTCTTT. Encoded protein: CASSWTADTEAFF. Full variable domain (outside the CDR3, taken from reference TRBV28 and TRBJ1-1): DVKVTQSSRYLVKRTGEKVFLECVQDMDHENMFWYRQDPGLGLRLIYFSYDVKMKEKGDIPEGYSVSREKKERFSLILESASTNQTSMYLCASSWTADTEAFFGQGTRLTVV.

The V and J genes are TRBV27 and TRBJ2-5; 9 bases align to TRBD2. The CDR3 loop spans 17 amino acids. Unmatched junction bases numbered 12, after V lost 0 bases and J lost 7 bases. Germline-derived CDR1 and CDR2 are MNHEY and SMNVEV (reference sequence). CDR3 protein: CASSLSGGLARSGTQYF. CDR3 DNA sequence: TGTGCCAGCAGTTTATCGGGGGGACTAGCAAGGTCCGGGACCCAGTACTTC.

This clone has only a few counts. The chain recombines TRBV4-1 with TRBJ2-7; TRBD1 agrees at 7 bases. The CDR3 extends over 15 amino acids. Trimming took 1 base from V and 3 from J; bases not matched to a gene: 6. Germline values: CDR1 MGHRA, CDR2 YSYEKL. CDR3 DNA sequence: TGCGCCAGCAGCCAAGTGGCAGGGGGTTACTACGAGCAGTACTTC. This encodes CASSQVAGGYYEQYF.

This clone was observed a few times. J is TRBJ2-2 and V is TRBV11-2, with no clear D. The V and J ends lost 0 bases and 4 bases respectively, with 3 bases between them. CDR3 length: 13 amino acids. Germline V lookup: CDR1 SGHAT, CDR2 FQNNGV. The DNA for the CDR3 is TGTGCCAGCAGCTTAGAATTCACCGGGGAGCTGTTTTTT. Translated: CASSLEFTGELFF.

The chain combines TRBV5-5 with TRBJ2-1, with unresolved D. From germline, CDR1 is SGHKS and CDR2 YYEKEE (reference sequence). Trimming took 1 base from V and 5 from J, leaving 7 bases between them. This CDR3 spans 13 amino acids. The DNA of the CDR3 is TGTGCCAGCAGCTTGTGGCCTCACAATGAGCAGTTCTTC. This encodes CASSLWPHNEQFF.